Shown below are 32 T cell receptor beta chains from a single sample sequenced in a study of blood T cell repertoires in COVID-19. Generated by immunoSEQ multiplex PCR, the TCRdb table keeps only in-frame clones and is missing some. Of 150,000 or so clones listed, about 85% are singletons. The sequencing sample was made of peripheral blood. These TCRs come from a woman aged 65 to 85 with COVID-19, enrolled during active disease.

The chain uses TRBV7-9 and TRBJ1-4, with TRBD1 matching over 8 bases. The V segment lost 4 bases and the J segment 8 bases; nucleotides outside the gene matches: 6. The CDR3 runs to 14 residues. CDR1 is SEHNR and CDR2 is FQNEAQ in the germline V gene (reference sequence). Here the CDR3 DNA reads TGTGCCAGCAGCTACAGGGGGATGGGAGAAAAACTGTTTTTT. Its translation: CASSYRGMGEKLFF.

The chain recombines TRBV10-3 with TRBJ1-3; D uncertain. The V end lost 3 bases, the J end lost 0 bases, and 9 bases lay between the germline ends. CDR3 length: 15 amino acids. The germline CDR1 and CDR2 sequences are ENHRY and SYGVKD. This CDR3 is CAISDTGVSGNTIYF. The CDR3 DNA reads as TGTGCCATCAGTGACACCGGAGTCTCTGGAAACACCATATATTTT.

The chain employs TRBV6-5 and TRBJ2-5, with 8 bases identical to TRBD1. V was clipped by 6 bases and J by 5 bases; unmatched bases: 8. Germline V CDR1 and CDR2: MNHEY, SVGAGI. The CDR3 has 14 residues. The CDR3 DNA reads as TGTGCCAGCAGCCAACGGACAGGGAGGGAGACCCAGTACTTC. Translation: CASSQRTGRETQYF.

In this sample, this clone turned up once. The gene calls are TRBV5-6 and TRBJ1-2; D unclear. V lost 4 bases, J lost 3 bases, and 10 bases lay in between. The germline V gene has CDR1 SGHDT and CDR2 YYEEEE. This CDR3 comprises 13 residues. The CDR3 loop is CASSLARDYGYTF. The CDR3 DNA reads TGTGCCAGCAGCCTAGCACGGGACTATGGCTACACCTTC.

The genes are TRBV10-3 and TRBJ2-5; TRBD2 agrees at 8 bases. In germline, CDR1 is ENHRY, CDR2 SYGVKD. Trimming cost V 8 bases and J 5 bases; bases outside gene matches: 13. The CDR3 spans 15 residues. CDR3 nucleotides: TGTGCCATCGGATCCGGGACTAGGTCTCCGGAGACCCAGTACTTC. Amino acids: CAIGSGTRSPETQYF.

The V and J genes are TRBV6-5 and TRBJ2-7, with D maybe TRBD2 (6 bases). This CDR3 comprises 13 residues. The V and J ends lost 0 bases and 6 bases respectively, with 9 bases between them. Germline V gene sequence: CDR1 MNHEY, CDR2 SVGAGI. Written as DNA, the CDR3 is TGTGCCAGCAGTTACTCGTCGGGGGTCGAGCAGTACTTC. Protein sequence: CASSYSSGVEQYF.

CDR3 loop: CATRDSGSYEQYF. Here the CDR3 DNA reads TGTGCCACCAGGGACTCCGGGTCCTACGAGCAGTACTTC. The V and J genes are TRBV24-1 and TRBJ2-7; tentatively, D is TRBD2 (5 bases). The CDR3 is made up of 13 amino acids. From germline, CDR1 is KGHDR and CDR2 SFDVKD. Between the trimmed V and J ends, which lost 7 bases and 1 base, there was a span of 10 bases.

The rearrangement joins TRBV6-1 to TRBJ1-6, with D perhaps matching TRBD1 (5 bases). CDR1 and CDR2 from the germline V gene are MNHNS and SASEGT. The CDR3 consists of 15 residues. Trimming removed 2 bases at V and 4 bases at J, with 9 bases between. The CDR3 reads CASSENQGYNSPLHF. The CDR3 bases are TGTGCCAGCAGTGAAAATCAGGGATATAATTCACCCCTCCACTTT.

V is TRBV6-6 and J is TRBJ2-6, with TRBD1 identical over 8 bases. V lost 5 bases to trimming and J lost 0 bases; unmatched junction nucleotides: 9. The CDR3 length is 18 residues. Germline CDR1 MNHNY, CDR2 SVGAGI (reference sequence). CDR3 in amino acids: CASSRDRDRTSGANVLTF. In DNA form, the CDR3 reads TGTGCCAGCAGTCGCGACCGGGACAGGACCTCTGGGGCCAACGTCCTGACTTTC.

This rearrangement joins TRBV18 to TRBJ2-5; TRBD2 is a possible D gene (6 bases). Germline V lookup: CDR1 KGHSH, CDR2 LQKENI. The CDR3 totals 13 residues. The ends were cut back, 3 bases at V and 5 bases at J, with 10 bases in the middle. The CDR3 protein is CASSPEGRETQYF. CDR3 DNA sequence: TGTGCCAGCTCACCGGAGGGCCGGGAGACCCAGTACTTC. The full variable domain, completed using reference TRBV18 and TRBJ2-5, is NAGVMQNPRHLVRRRGQEARLRCSPMKGHSHVYWYRQLPEEGLKFMVYLQKENIIDESGMPKERFSAEFPKEGPSILRIQQVVRGDSAAYFCASSPEGRETQYFGPGTRLLVL.

The genes are TRBV15 and TRBJ2-7; TRBD2 might be the D (6 bases). CDR1 and CDR2 from the germline V gene are LNHNV and YYDKDF (reference sequence). The CDR3 is made up of 16 amino acids. Trimming left V 0 bases short and J 3 bases short, with 15 bases between. CDR3 residues: CATSREAAGKSYEQYF. Written as DNA, the CDR3 is TGTGCCACCAGCAGAGAGGCGGCGGGAAAAAGCTACGAGCAGTACTTC.

V and J are TRBV5-6 and TRBJ2-7; TRBD1 might be the D (6 bases). Trimming removed 3 bases from V and 5 bases from J, with 12 bases in between. Per the germline V gene, CDR1 is SGHDT and CDR2 is YYEEEE. CDR3 size: 13 residues. CDR3 sequence reads: CASSSTGIHEQYF. The DNA for the CDR3 is TGTGCCAGCAGCTCCACAGGGATTCACGAGCAGTACTTC.

V usage is TRBV4-2 and J usage is TRBJ2-2, with unresolved D. CDR1 is LGHNA, CDR2 YNFKEQ, per germline. This CDR3 has 14 residues. V was cut by 3 bases and J by 1 base, with 6 bases left in between. This chain's CDR3 is CASSHYENTGELFF. The DNA for the CDR3 is TGTGCCAGCAGCCACTACGAGAACACCGGGGAGCTGTTTTTT.

The chain couples TRBV9 to TRBJ1-1, with D maybe TRBD1 (6 bases). The CDR3 covers 15 residues. V was trimmed by 0 bases and J by 9 bases, leaving 18 bases between them. Per germline, CDR1 SGDLS and CDR2 YYNGEE. The CDR3: CASSVGTGTWGQAFF. Here the CDR3 DNA reads TGTGCCAGCAGCGTAGGAACCGGGACATGGGGCCAAGCTTTCTTT.

The V and J genes are TRBV7-9 and TRBJ2-4, with 7 bases lining up with TRBD2. V dropped 2 bases and J dropped 1; count of bases not matched to a gene: 8. Per germline, CDR1 SEHNR and CDR2 FQNEAQ (reference sequence). The CDR3 is made up of 17 amino acids. CDR3 nucleotides: TGTGCCAGCAGCTTAACGTGGAGGGAGGGGGCCAAAAACATTCAGTACTTC. Residues: CASSLTWREGAKNIQYF.

This clone has just one count. This CDR3 reads CASSIWQGDQPQHF. Here the CDR3 DNA reads TGTGCCAGTAGTATATGGCAGGGGGATCAGCCCCAGCATTTT. The chain has TRBV19 and TRBJ1-5, with 7 bases that match TRBD1. The CDR3 totals 14 residues. Per germline, CDR1 LNHDA and CDR2 SQIVND (reference sequence). Trimming removed 2 bases from V and 5 bases from J; junction bases left unmatched: 3.

This clone came up a few times. The chain employs TRBV11-2 and TRBJ1-1, with D possibly matching TRBD1 (6 bases). Trimming shortened V by 5 bases and J by 1 base, and 14 bases separated the two germline ends. The CDR3 loop spans 15 amino acids. Per germline, CDR1 SGHAT and CDR2 FQNNGV. In DNA form, the CDR3 reads TGTGCCAGCAGCCCGGTCCAGGGGAAGAACACTGAAGCTTTCTTT. This codes for CASSPVQGKNTEAFF.

The chain couples TRBV7-2 to TRBJ2-3, with 8 positions matching TRBD1. V shed 1 base and J 5 bases; nucleotides not matched to a gene: 8. Germline V lookup: CDR1 SGHTA, CDR2 FQGNSA. CDR3 length: 16 residues. Here the CDR3 reads CASSLDGDRNIDTQYF. The CDR3 coding sequence is TGTGCCAGCAGCTTAGACGGGGACAGGAATATAGATACGCAGTATTTT.

The chain couples TRBV10-3 to TRBJ1-1, with a possible D match to TRBD1 (6 bases). V lost 4 bases and J 1 base, leaving 13 bases between the germline ends. Germline lookup yields CDR1 ENHRY and CDR2 SYGVKD. This CDR3 comprises 15 residues. In DNA, the CDR3 is TGTGCCATCAGTGTTGGTGGGACACCGAACACTGAAGCTTTCTTT. It translates to CAISVGGTPNTEAFF.

This clone was counted between two and nine times. The genes are TRBV6-5 and TRBJ2-4; 8 bases align to TRBD2. The germline CDR1 and CDR2 sequences are MNHEY and SVGAGI. The V and J ends lost 6 bases and 3 bases, in that order; junction bases with no gene match: 4. The CDR3 spans 14 residues. CDR3 amino acids: CASSGGASKNIQYF. CDR3 nucleotides: TGTGCCAGCAGCGGGGGGGCAAGCAAAAACATTCAGTACTTC.

This clone was counted only a few times. The chain joins TRBV5-1 to TRBJ2-7; 7 bases are a match to TRBD1. The CDR3 runs to 15 residues. CDR1 is SGHRS, CDR2 YFSETQ, per germline. Losses at the gene ends were 4 bases for V and 2 bases for J; bases not matched to a gene: 9. CDR3 DNA sequence: TGCGCCAGCAGCCAGGGGACAGCGGTCGCCTACGAGCAGTACTTC. Translated, it gives CASSQGTAVAYEQYF.

In this sample, this clone turned up a few times. V gene TRBV3-1 (or the pseudogene TRBV3-2) combines with J gene TRBJ2-7, with 9 bases lining up with TRBD1. V was clipped by 4 bases and J by 2 bases; unmatched bases: 3. The V gene's germline CDR1 is LGHDT and CDR2 YNNKEL (reference sequence). The CDR3 sequence is 14 residues long. CDR3 protein: CASSRWTGAYEQYF. CDR3 coding DNA: TGTGCCAGCAGCCGCTGGACAGGGGCCTACGAGCAGTACTTC.

This clone was counted once. The chain carries TRBV2 and TRBJ1-3, with a possible D match to TRBD1 (6 bases). Germline assignment: CDR1 SNHLY and CDR2 FYNNEI. Trimming removed 6 bases at V and 0 bases at J, with 12 bases between. CDR3 length equals 15 residues. The CDR3 region has the DNA TGTGCCAGCAGATTGACAGGCGACTCTGGAAACACCATATATTTT. It specifies CASRLTGDSGNTIYF. Variable domain in full (rest from reference TRBV2 and TRBJ1-3): EPEVTQTPSHQVTQMGQEVILRCVPISNHLYFYWYRQILGQKVEFLVSFYNNEISEKSEIFDDQFSVERPDGSNFTLKIRSTKLEDSAMYFCASRLTGDSGNTIYFGEGSWLTVV.

This chain connects TRBV19 to TRBJ1-2, with D possibly matching TRBD1 (6 bases). Looked up from germline, CDR1 is LNHDA and CDR2 is SQIVND (reference sequence). There are 17 residues in the CDR3. V dropped 6 bases and J dropped 4 bases, with 24 bases sitting between them. DNA of the CDR3: TGTGCCAGTAGCGACTCCGGGACAAGGCTCTCTTTCTATGGCTACACCTTC. Its protein is CASSDSGTRLSFYGYTF. Complete variable domain (other parts from reference TRBV19 and TRBJ1-2): DGGITQSPKYLFRKEGQNVTLSCEQNLNHDAMYWYRQDPGQGLRLIYYSQIVNDFQKGDIAEGYSVSREKKESFPLTVTSAQKNPTAFYLCASSDSGTRLSFYGYTFGSGTRLTVV.

By share, this clone ranks as medium-sized (0.01 to 0.1%). The chain is built from TRBV3-1 (or the pseudogene TRBV3-2) and TRBJ2-7; D remains unclear. The CDR3 totals 12 residues. Trimming took off 1 base at V and 1 base at J, with 2 bases between the two ends. Germline V gives CDR1 LGHDT, CDR2 YNNKEL (reference sequence). CDR3 amino acids: CASSQASYEQYF. The CDR3 DNA reads as TGTGCCAGCAGCCAAGCGTCCTACGAGCAGTACTTC.

V usage is TRBV11-2 and J usage is TRBJ1-5, with TRBD1 matching 11 bases. V trimming: 5 bases; J trimming: 7 bases; junction bases outside the gene matches: 7. The CDR3 extends over 15 amino acids. From germline, CDR1 is SGHAT and CDR2 FQNNGV. The CDR3 nucleotides are TGTGCCAGCAGCACAGGACAGGGGGCCGGCCAGCCCCAGCATTTT. It codes for CASSTGQGAGQPQHF.

The genes are TRBV9 and TRBJ2-3; TRBD2 is a possible D gene (6 bases). Trimming left V 5 bases short and J 0 bases short, with 7 bases between. The germline V gene has CDR1 SGDLS and CDR2 YYNGEE. The CDR3 is 13 amino acids. CDR3 sequence: CASRGTSTDTQYF. DNA for the CDR3: TGTGCCAGCAGAGGGACTAGCACAGATACGCAGTATTTT. Complete variable domain (other parts from reference TRBV9 and TRBJ2-3): DSGVTQTPKHLITATGQRVTLRCSPRSGDLSVYWYQQSLDQGLQFLIQYYNGEERAKGNILERFSAQQFPDLHSELNLSSLELGDSALYFCASRGTSTDTQYFGPGTRLTVL.

The rearrangement uses TRBV2 and TRBJ1-1, with D perhaps TRBD1 (5 bases). Trimming removed 8 bases from V and 0 bases from J, with 13 bases in between. The CDR3 sequence is 14 residues long. Germline CDR1 reads SNHLY; CDR2 reads FYNNEI. CDR3 residues: CASSRGGMNTEAFF. CDR3 nucleotides: TGTGCCAGCTCCCGGGGGGGAATGAACACTGAAGCTTTCTTT.

This chain joins TRBV7-3 and TRBJ2-1, with 8 nucleotides matching TRBD1. The CDR3 is 15 amino acids. CDR1 and CDR2 from the germline V gene are SGHTA and FQGTGA. V shed 3 bases and J 6 bases; nucleotides not matched to a gene: 7. Here the CDR3 DNA reads TGTGCCAGCAGCTTGGGCGGACAGGGTGGCAATGAGCAGTTCTTC. Residues: CASSLGGQGGNEQFF.

The rearrangement uses TRBV7-2 and TRBJ1-2; D is perhaps TRBD1 (6 bases). Germline V gene sequence: CDR1 SGHTA, CDR2 FQGNSA. The CDR3 is 17 amino acids. V gave up 4 bases and J gave up 1 base, with 19 bases separating them. The CDR3 spells CASSYKTPQGGNYGYTF. CDR3 bases: TGTGCCAGCAGCTACAAAACACCCCAAGGGGGTAACTATGGCTACACCTTC.

This clone was recorded only once. The chain joins TRBV3-1 (or the pseudogene TRBV3-2) to TRBJ1-1; no definite D call. The germline gives CDR1 LGHDT, CDR2 YNNKEL (reference sequence). V lost 4 bases and J 1 base, leaving 16 bases between the germline ends. This CDR3 contains 16 residues. CDR3 coding DNA: TGTGCCAGCAGCCCCGCTTCCTTAGCCCGGAACACTGAAGCTTTCTTT. This sequence encodes CASSPASLARNTEAFF.

The gene calls are TRBV7-9 and TRBJ2-3; 13 positions agree with TRBD2. The CDR3 loop spans 15 amino acids. After removal of 5 bases from V and 5 bases from J, the junction contained 4 bases not matched to a gene. Germline V gene data show CDR1 as SEHNR and CDR2 as FQNEAQ (reference sequence). The CDR3, as DNA: TGTGCCAGCAGCGAACTAGCGGGGGGGCGAGATACGCAGTATTTT. It is translated as CASSELAGGRDTQYF.